This T cell receptor beta chain was found in a study of T-cell memory formation after mild COVID-19 (dated by TCRdb to the early 2020s). About the study as a whole: TCR sequence clusters from the two donors were largely donor specific. T-cell clones expanding and contracting after mild COVID-19 in a couple of donors were tracked by longitudinal TCRalpha and TCRbeta repertoire sequencing. Two young, previously healthy adult volunteers, one female and one male, were included in the cohort.

PBMCs were isolated by Ficoll-Paque density gradient centrifugation. For sequencing, an Illumina NovaSeq 6000 was employed. Using 5'RACE with constant-segment primers, TCRalpha and TCRbeta cDNA libraries were constructed, with sample barcodes and unique molecular identifiers added in the process. Trizol reagent was used to extract RNA from every sample. Libraries were amplified in two PCR steps, with a second sample barcode and Illumina TruSeq adapters added in the second step. The libraries were sequenced on an Illumina NovaSeq using 2 x 150 bp paired-end reads. The published analysis was carried out like this. Reads were demultiplexed and collapsed into UMI-guided consensus sequences with migec v1.2.7. With mixcr v2.1.11, UMI consensuses were aligned to TRA and TRB V and J templates and assembled into clonotypes. Clonotypes were classified as expanded or contracted when called significant by both edgeR and NoisET, with noise models trained on biological replicates. For edgeR calls, the thresholds were a false discovery rate-adjusted p below 0.01 and a log2 fold-change of 1. As an exploratory analysis of dynamics, max-normalized trajectories of the 1000 most abundant clonotypes were examined by PCA with hierarchical clustering. Each responding clone was given a CD4 or CD8 phenotype based on the CD4+ and CD8+ repertoires, which had been sequenced separately. TCRdb's own reprocessing of the public reads used fastp at Q25 and MiXCR and kept productive beta chains. Every entry covers one CDR3 protein and lists the most common genes and DNA from its rows. Here the V and J calls rest on TCRdb's processing, not on the authors' analysis. The table for this sample lists approximately 430,000 distinct CDR3 sequences; about a quarter of them were counted only once. The ten largest clones add up to approximately 14% of the sample.

Regarding this clonotype: Its antigen is not yet known. No quality values exist for individual bases; no much larger clone is one base distant.

Beyond this particular receptor, the publication reports: SARS-CoV-2 specificity of the second-wave clones peaking on day 37 was not confirmed. The study included only a couple of mild cases, and larger cohorts that include severe cases with pre-infection samples were judged to be necessary. The detection of some responding clones in pre-infection memory suggests that pre-existing cross-reactive memory T cells joined the SARS-CoV-2 response. From day 15 to 85, contracting clones showed balanced CD4/CD8 phenotypes, whereas a second wave of clones that expanded from day 15 to 37 leaned towards CD4+. Contracting CD4+ clones turned up mainly in the CM and EM memory subsets, whereas EMRA was where CD8+ clones were enriched.

The CDR3 runs 15 residues from the cysteine to the phenylalanine. Only the CDR3 DNA is retained, 45 bases long and in frame from the first base. V is shortened by 9 bases, J by 0 bases, and the region joining them spans 17 bases. CDR1 and CDR2 are drawn from the germline V gene: KGHSH, LQKENI. This chain joins TRBV18 to TRBJ1-1; TRBD1 is a possible D gene, resting on 6 matching bases. The sample taken for sequencing was PBMCs or a T cell subset sorted from them (not recorded which). This TCR was recovered from an adult woman who had mild COVID-19 (a few samples of this study predate the infection). The sample titles of this study are shuffled in the database, so cell type and time point are left out; the donor was told from shared clones. The nucleotide sequence is given as TGTGCCAGTTCAGGGGTTACAGGCATGAACACTGAAGCTTTCTTT. Its translation reads: CASSGVTGMNTEAFF.